The rows below give T cell receptor beta chains drawn from one sample of a study of control samples from healthy donors and cancer patients. Sequencing used immunoSEQ multiplex PCR; TCRdb keeps in-frame clones, though not all of them. The sample holds 170,000 or so clones, approximately 95% seen once. Sample: blood. Receptors were obtained from a man between 18 and 29 years old in good health. The CDR3 runs from the conserved cysteine through the conserved F or W. A D gene is named only where the DNA matches it firmly. The size of a clone is reported for some rows only, either as once, few or many, or as a class for expanded clones.

v_call: TRBV5-1; j_call: TRBJ1-4; clone_size: -; d_call: TRBD1; cdr3_aa: CASSLGTGNTNEKLFF; cdr3_nt: TGCGCCAGCAGCTTAGGGACAGGGAACACTAATGAAAAACTGTTTTTT
v_call: TRBV10-2; j_call: TRBJ1-6; clone_size: -; d_call: -; cdr3_aa: CASSPGPFPPLHF; cdr3_nt: TGCGCCAGCAGCCCCGGGCCGTTTCCACCCCTCCACTTT
v_call: TRBV12-5; j_call: TRBJ2-7; clone_size: -; d_call: -; cdr3_aa: CASGLVLPGTPSSYEQYF; cdr3_nt: TGTGCTAGTGGTTTGGTACTTCCGGGGACACCAAGCTCCTACGAGCAGTACTTC
v_call: TRBV12-3/TRBV12-4; j_call: TRBJ2-2; clone_size: -; d_call: -; cdr3_aa: CASLGYAGELFF; cdr3_nt: TGTGCCAGCCTAGGTTACGCCGGGGAGCTGTTTTTT
v_call: TRBV5-6; j_call: TRBJ2-5; clone_size: -; d_call: TRBD1; cdr3_aa: CASSLEVQGVFPETQYF; cdr3_nt: TGTGCCAGCAGCTTGGAGGTCCAGGGGGTTTTCCCAGAGACCCAGTACTTC
v_call: TRBV9; j_call: TRBJ2-1; clone_size: -; d_call: -; cdr3_aa: CASSVVVGGYNEQFF; cdr3_nt: TGTGCCAGCAGCGTAGTGGTCGGGGGCTACAATGAGCAGTTCTTC
v_call: TRBV19; j_call: TRBJ2-1; clone_size: -; d_call: -; cdr3_aa: CASSWVGEQFF; cdr3_nt: TGTGCCAGTAGTTGGGTAGGTGAGCAGTTCTTC
v_call: TRBV6-5; j_call: TRBJ2-5; clone_size: -; d_call: TRBD2; cdr3_aa: CASIKTSGGGETQYF; cdr3_nt: TGTGCCAGCATTAAGACTAGCGGGGGCGGGGAGACCCAGTACTTC
v_call: TRBV14; j_call: TRBJ1-4; clone_size: -; d_call: -; cdr3_aa: CASSQDGIVGELFF; cdr3_nt: TGTGCCAGCAGCCAAGATGGGATAGTAGGGGAACTGTTTTTT
v_call: TRBV4-1; j_call: TRBJ1-1; clone_size: once; d_call: -; cdr3_aa: CASSQITGKATEAFF; cdr3_nt: TGCGCCAGCAGCCAAATTACAGGGAAAGCCACTGAAGCTTTCTTT
v_call: TRBV6-5; j_call: TRBJ2-5; clone_size: -; d_call: -; cdr3_aa: CASSYDMGLSETQYF; cdr3_nt: TGTGCCAGCAGTTACGATATGGGGTTATCCGAGACCCAGTACTTC
v_call: TRBV20-1; j_call: TRBJ1-2; clone_size: -; d_call: -; cdr3_aa: CSAGDGYGYTF; cdr3_nt: TGCAGTGCTGGGGACGGCTATGGCTACACCTTC
v_call: TRBV19; j_call: TRBJ2-1; clone_size: once; d_call: -; cdr3_aa: CASSMNLRGEQFF; cdr3_nt: TGTGCCAGTAGTATGAATCTCCGGGGTGAGCAGTTCTTC
v_call: TRBV28; j_call: TRBJ1-2; clone_size: -; d_call: TRBD1; cdr3_aa: CASSPGQAAYGYTF; cdr3_nt: TGTGCCAGCAGCCCGGGACAGGCCGCCTATGGCTACACCTTC
v_call: TRBV10-3; j_call: TRBJ2-2; clone_size: -; d_call: TRBD1; cdr3_aa: CAIRDRVNNTGELFF; cdr3_nt: TGTGCCATCAGGGACAGGGTCAACAACACCGGGGAGCTGTTTTTT
v_call: TRBV12-3/TRBV12-4; j_call: TRBJ2-7; clone_size: once; d_call: -; cdr3_aa: CASSFGAESEYF; cdr3_nt: TGTGCCAGCAGTTTCGGCGCCGAATCCGAGTACTTC
v_call: TRBV28; j_call: TRBJ2-7; clone_size: -; d_call: TRBD2; cdr3_aa: CASSPGLADSYEQYF; cdr3_nt: TGTGCCAGCAGCCCAGGACTAGCGGACTCCTACGAGCAGTACTTC